This T cell receptor beta chain was captured by sequencing in a study of cytomegalovirus exposure and HLA in healthy donors. The assay was immunoSEQ multiplex PCR, and TCRdb's table has in-frame clones only and misses some. The sample consists of about 120,000 clones, approximately 89% of them appearing once. V lost 6 bases, J lost 0 bases, and 10 bases stayed unmatched. CDR3 size: 16 residues. Germline CDR1 MDHEN, CDR2 SYDVKM. This TCR derives from a woman under 30 in good health and CMV-seronegative. V usage is TRBV28 and J usage is TRBJ1-1; 7 nucleotides match TRBD1. The source material was PBMCs. The CDR3 DNA sequence: TGTGCCAGCAGGCGGGGACAGACCCTCATGAACACTGAAGCTTTCTTT. Amino acids: CASRRGQTLMNTEAFF. Supplemented by reference TRBV28 and TRBJ1-1, the full variable domain reads DVKVTQSSRYLVKRTGEKVFLECVQDMDHENMFWYRQDPGLGLRLIYFSYDVKMKEKGDIPEGYSVSREKKERFSLILESASTNQTSMYLCASRRGQTLMNTEAFFGQGTRLTVV.